Presented here are 8 T cell receptor beta chains from one specimen sequenced in a study of T cell responses to AZD1222 COVID-19 vaccine. Profiled with immunoSEQ multiplex PCR; TCRdb holds only in-frame clones, not every one. The table includes approximately 150,000 clones, 90% to 95% detected once. Sequenced material: peripheral blood, taken 28 days after the second AZD1222 dose. These receptors were taken from an adult who received the AZD1222 COVID-19 vaccine.

This clone was detected once. The gene calls are TRBV10-2 and TRBJ2-7, with D uncertain. The V gene lost 1 base and the J gene lost 3 bases, with 7 bases spanning the gap. The CDR3 is made up of 13 amino acids. The germline CDR1 and CDR2 sequences are WSHSY and SAAADI. This chain's CDR3 is CASSEWVRYEQYF. CDR3 DNA: TGCGCCAGCAGTGAGTGGGTCCGCTACGAGCAGTACTTC.

J is TRBJ2-7 and V is TRBV2; D unclear. The CDR3 runs to 14 residues. V was shortened by 4 bases and J by 3 bases, with 13 bases between the two germline ends. Germline V gene data show CDR1 as SNHLY and CDR2 as FYNNEI. The CDR3 DNA reads TGTGCCAGCAGTGGAGGCGGCCCCATCTACGAGCAGTACTTC. Translated: CASSGGGPIYEQYF.

As to this clone: In the same sample, other DNA sequences code for this CDR3. The chain joins TRBV11-2 to TRBJ2-7, with TRBD1 as a possible D gene (5 bases). Trimming took off 2 bases at V and 3 bases at J, with 5 bases between the two ends. The germline V gene encodes CDR1 SGHAT and CDR2 FQNNGV. The CDR3 extends over 12 amino acids. The CDR3: CASSLQGYEQYF. In DNA, the CDR3 is TGTGCCAGCAGCTTACAGGGCTACGAGCAGTACTTC.

The J gene is TRBJ2-7, the V gene TRBV7-3; D gene unclear. Germline CDR1 is SGHTA and CDR2 is FQGTGA. The V and J ends lost 5 bases and 5 bases respectively, with 19 bases between them. The CDR3 runs 15 residues. This CDR3 is CASSPRLAAMNEQYF. The DNA of the CDR3 is TGTGCCAGCAGCCCACGACTGGCAGCAATGAACGAGCAGTACTTC.

The chain has TRBV4-3 and TRBJ1-4; no clear D. Germline CDR1 and CDR2: LGHNA and YSLEER. This CDR3 is 15 amino acids long. Trimming removed 1 base at V and 3 bases at J, with 9 bases between. In DNA form, the CDR3 reads TGCGCCAGCAGCCAAGGCACATCAGCTAATGAAAAACTGTTTTTT. It is translated as CASSQGTSANEKLFF.

The CDR3 DNA reads as TGTGCCAGCAGCCGTGGTGGTCAGGCCTACGAGCAGTACTTC. Translating gives CASSRGGQAYEQYF. The V call is TRBV5-6, the J call TRBJ2-7; D unclear. Germline loops: CDR1 SGHDT, CDR2 YYEEEE. V was shortened by 4 bases and J by 2 bases, with 13 bases between the two germline ends. CDR3 size: 14 residues.

This chain joins TRBV6-5 and TRBJ2-5; D assignment may be TRBD1 or TRBD2 (5 bases each). Trimming left V 6 bases short and J 5 bases short, with 16 bases between. The CDR3 loop spans 14 amino acids. Per the germline V gene, CDR1 is MNHEY and CDR2 is SVGAGI. In DNA, the CDR3 is TGTGCCAGCAGCTCGGACTGGAACAGGGAGACCCAGTACTTC. Translating it yields CASSSDWNRETQYF.

The chain carries TRBV7-2 and TRBJ1-2; TRBD1 matches 7 bases. The CDR3 is 17 amino acids. Germline V gene sequence: CDR1 SGHTA, CDR2 FQGNSA. V trimming: 4 bases; J trimming: 5 bases; junction bases outside the gene matches: 16. CDR3 nucleotide sequence: TGTGCCAGCAGCTCAACCGCTGCCCCACACAGGGGATATGGCTACACCTTC. Its protein product is CASSSTAAPHRGYGYTF.